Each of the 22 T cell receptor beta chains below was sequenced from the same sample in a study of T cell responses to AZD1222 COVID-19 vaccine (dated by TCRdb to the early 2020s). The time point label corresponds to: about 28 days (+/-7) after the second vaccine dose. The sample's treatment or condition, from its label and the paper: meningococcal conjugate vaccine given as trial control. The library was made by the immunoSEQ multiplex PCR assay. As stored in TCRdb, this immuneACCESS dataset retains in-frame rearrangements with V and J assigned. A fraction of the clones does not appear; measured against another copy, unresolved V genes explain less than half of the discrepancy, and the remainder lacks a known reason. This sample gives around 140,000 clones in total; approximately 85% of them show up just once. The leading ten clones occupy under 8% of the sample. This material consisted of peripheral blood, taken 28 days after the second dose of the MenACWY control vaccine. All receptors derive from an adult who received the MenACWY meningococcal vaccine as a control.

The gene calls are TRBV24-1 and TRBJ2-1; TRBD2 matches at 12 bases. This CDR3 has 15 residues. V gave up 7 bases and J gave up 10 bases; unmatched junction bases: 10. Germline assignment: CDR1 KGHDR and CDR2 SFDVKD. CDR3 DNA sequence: TGTGCCACCAGCCGGCTAGCGGGAGGGCCCGGGGAGCAGTTCTTC. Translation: CATSRLAGGPGEQFF.

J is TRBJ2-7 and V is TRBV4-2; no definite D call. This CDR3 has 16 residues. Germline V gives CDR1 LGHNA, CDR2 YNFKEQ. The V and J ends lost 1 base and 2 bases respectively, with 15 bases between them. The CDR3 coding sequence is TGTGCCAGCAGCCAAGTAGGCGCCTCAAGGGCCTACGAGCAGTACTTC. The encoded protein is CASSQVGASRAYEQYF.

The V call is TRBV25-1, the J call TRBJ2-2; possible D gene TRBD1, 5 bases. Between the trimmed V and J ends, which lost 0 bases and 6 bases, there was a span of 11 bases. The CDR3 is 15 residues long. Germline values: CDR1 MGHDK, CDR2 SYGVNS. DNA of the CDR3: TGTGCCAGCAGTGAATACGGCCCCAGGGCCGGGGAGCTGTTTTTT. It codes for CASSEYGPRAGELFF.

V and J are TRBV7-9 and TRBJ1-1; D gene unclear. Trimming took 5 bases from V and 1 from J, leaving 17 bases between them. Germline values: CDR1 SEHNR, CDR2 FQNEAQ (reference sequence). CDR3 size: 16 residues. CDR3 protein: CASSQAGPRENTEAFF. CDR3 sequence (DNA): TGTGCCAGCAGCCAGGCCGGGCCGAGGGAGAACACTGAAGCTTTCTTT.

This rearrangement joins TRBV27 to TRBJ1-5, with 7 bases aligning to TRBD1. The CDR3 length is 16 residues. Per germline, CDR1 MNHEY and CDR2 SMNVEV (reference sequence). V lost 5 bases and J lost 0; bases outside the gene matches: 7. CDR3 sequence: CASSPLTGNSNQPQHF. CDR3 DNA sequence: TGTGCCAGCAGTCCTCTGACAGGGAATAGCAATCAGCCCCAGCATTTT.

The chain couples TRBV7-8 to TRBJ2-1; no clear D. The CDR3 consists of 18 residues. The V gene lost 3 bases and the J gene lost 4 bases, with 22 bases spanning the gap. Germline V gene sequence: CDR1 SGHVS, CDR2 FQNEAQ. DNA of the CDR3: TGTGCCAGCAGCTTTCGTCGGGCCGTGACACCAACATACAATGAGCAGTTCTTC. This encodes CASSFRRAVTPTYNEQFF.

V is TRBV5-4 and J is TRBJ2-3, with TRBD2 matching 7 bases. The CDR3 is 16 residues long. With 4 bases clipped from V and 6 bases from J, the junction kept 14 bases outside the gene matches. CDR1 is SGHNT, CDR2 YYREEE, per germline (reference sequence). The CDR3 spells CASSLLLAGEQDTQYF. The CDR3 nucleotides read TGTGCCAGCAGCCTTCTTCTGGCGGGGGAACAGGATACGCAGTATTTT.

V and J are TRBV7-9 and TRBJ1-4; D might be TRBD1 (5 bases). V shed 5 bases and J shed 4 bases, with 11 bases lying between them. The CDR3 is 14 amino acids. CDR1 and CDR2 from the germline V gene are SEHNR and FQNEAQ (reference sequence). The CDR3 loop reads CASSLIGGNEKLFF. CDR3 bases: TGTGCCAGCAGCCTCATCGGGGGTAATGAAAAACTGTTTTTT.

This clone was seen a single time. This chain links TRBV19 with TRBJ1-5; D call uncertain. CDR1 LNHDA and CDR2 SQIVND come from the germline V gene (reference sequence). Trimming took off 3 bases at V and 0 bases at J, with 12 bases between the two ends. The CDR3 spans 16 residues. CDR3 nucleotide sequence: TGTGCCAGTAGTATGGTGGGGTCATATAGCAATCAGCCCCAGCATTTT. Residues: CASSMVGSYSNQPQHF.

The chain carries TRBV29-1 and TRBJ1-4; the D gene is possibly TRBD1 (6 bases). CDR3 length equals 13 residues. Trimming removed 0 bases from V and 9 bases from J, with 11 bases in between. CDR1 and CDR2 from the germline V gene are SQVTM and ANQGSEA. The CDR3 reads CSVEDRGIKKLFF. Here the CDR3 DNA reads TGCAGCGTTGAAGACAGGGGTATAAAAAAACTGTTTTTT.

CDR3 sequence (DNA): TGCGCCAGCAGCCAAGGCGGGACTCTTGGCTACACCTTC. Translating gives CASSQGGTLGYTF. The V gene is TRBV4-1, the J gene TRBJ1-2, with D maybe TRBD1 (5 bases). Germline V gives CDR1 MGHRA, CDR2 YSYEKL. V was pared by 1 base and J by 7 bases, with 10 bases between. The CDR3 is made up of 13 amino acids.

The DNA for the CDR3 is TGCGCCAGCTCTCGGGACTCTAACTATGGCTACACCTTC. This codes for CASSRDSNYGYTF. The chain combines TRBV5-1 with TRBJ1-2; D is perhaps TRBD1 (5 bases). Trimming stripped 7 bases from V and 0 bases from J, with 10 bases between. The CDR3 length is 13 residues. CDR1 is SGHRS, CDR2 YFSETQ, per germline.

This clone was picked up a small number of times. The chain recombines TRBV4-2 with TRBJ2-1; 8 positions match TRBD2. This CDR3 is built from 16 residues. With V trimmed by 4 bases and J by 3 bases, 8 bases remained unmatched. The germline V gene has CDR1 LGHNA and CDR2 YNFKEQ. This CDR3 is CASSRLSGTSYNEQFF. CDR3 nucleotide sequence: TGTGCCAGCAGCCGTCTCTCCGGGACTAGCTACAATGAGCAGTTCTTC.

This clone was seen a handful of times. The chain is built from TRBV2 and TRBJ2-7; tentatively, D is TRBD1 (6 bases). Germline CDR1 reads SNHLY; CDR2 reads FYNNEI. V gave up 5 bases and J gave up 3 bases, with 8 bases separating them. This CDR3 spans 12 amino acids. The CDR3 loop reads CASSPRGYEQYV. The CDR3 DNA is TGTGCCAGCAGTCCCAGGGGCTACGAGCAGTACGTC.

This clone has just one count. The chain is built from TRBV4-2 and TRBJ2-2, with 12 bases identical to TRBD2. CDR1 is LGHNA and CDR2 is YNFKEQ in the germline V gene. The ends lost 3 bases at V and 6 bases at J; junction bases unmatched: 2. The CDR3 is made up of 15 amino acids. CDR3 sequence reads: CASSQTSGSPGELFF. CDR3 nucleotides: TGTGCCAGCAGCCAGACTAGCGGGAGTCCCGGGGAGCTGTTTTTT.

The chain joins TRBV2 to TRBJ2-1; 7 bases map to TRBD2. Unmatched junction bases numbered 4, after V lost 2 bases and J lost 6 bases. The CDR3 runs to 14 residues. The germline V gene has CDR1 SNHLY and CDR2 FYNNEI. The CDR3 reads CASSESGEPNEQFF. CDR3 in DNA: TGTGCCAGCAGTGAAAGCGGGGAGCCCAATGAGCAGTTCTTC.

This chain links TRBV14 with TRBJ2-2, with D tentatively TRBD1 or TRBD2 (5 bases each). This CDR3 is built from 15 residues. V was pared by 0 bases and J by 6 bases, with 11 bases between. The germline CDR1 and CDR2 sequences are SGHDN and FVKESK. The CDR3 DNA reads TGTGCCAGCAGCCAAGATGAGGGGCAGGCCGGGGAGCTGTTTTTT. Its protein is CASSQDEGQAGELFF.

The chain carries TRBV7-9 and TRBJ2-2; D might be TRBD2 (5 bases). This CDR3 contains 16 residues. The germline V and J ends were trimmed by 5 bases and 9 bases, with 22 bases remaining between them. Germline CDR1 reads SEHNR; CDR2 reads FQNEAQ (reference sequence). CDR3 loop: CASSPKTTPRRRELFF. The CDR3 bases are TGTGCCAGCAGCCCGAAGACTACGCCCCGACGCAGGGAGCTGTTTTTT.

CDR3: CASSITGFLYGYTF. As DNA, the CDR3 is TGTGCCAGCAGTATAACAGGTTTCCTATATGGCTACACCTTC. V usage is TRBV28 and J usage is TRBJ1-2; possible D gene TRBD1, 5 bases. CDR3 length equals 14 residues. CDR1 is MDHEN and CDR2 is SYDVKM in the germline V gene. Trimming pared 5 bases from V and 5 bases from J, leaving 15 bases between.

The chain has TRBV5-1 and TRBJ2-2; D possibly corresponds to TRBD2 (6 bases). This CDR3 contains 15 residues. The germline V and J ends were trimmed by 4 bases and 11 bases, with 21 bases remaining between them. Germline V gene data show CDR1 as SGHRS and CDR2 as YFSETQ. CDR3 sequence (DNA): TGCGCCAGCAGCCTGCTCGGGACGGGGGAAGAAGAGCTGTTTTTT. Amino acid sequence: CASSLLGTGEEELFF.

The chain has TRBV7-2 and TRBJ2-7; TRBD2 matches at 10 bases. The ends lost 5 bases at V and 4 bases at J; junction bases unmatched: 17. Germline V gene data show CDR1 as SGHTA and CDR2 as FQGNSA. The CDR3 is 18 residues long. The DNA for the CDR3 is TGTGCCAGCAGCCCCTGGGCTAGCGGGAGTGGGTTTTGGTACGAGCAGTACTTC. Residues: CASSPWASGSGFWYEQYF.

In DNA form, the CDR3 reads TGTGCCAGCAGTCGTCGACGCTCGATACAGGCGGGCTACACCTTC. Amino acids: CASSRRRSIQAGYTF. The gene calls are TRBV6-5 and TRBJ1-2; D possibly corresponds to TRBD1 (5 bases). The CDR3 is 15 amino acids. V lost 5 bases to trimming and J lost 8 bases, with 21 bases between them. Per the germline V gene, CDR1 is MNHEY and CDR2 is SVGAGI.